The 24 T cell receptor beta chains listed next were all sequenced from one sample in a study of blood T cell repertoires in COVID-19. Method: immunoSEQ multiplex PCR; TCRdb's copy keeps in-frame clones and lacks some. The table lists about 230,000 clones, more than 75% of them singletons. Sequenced material: peripheral blood. These TCRs come from a man aged 50 to 59 with COVID-19, enrolled during active disease.

The V call is TRBV18, the J call TRBJ2-5, with D possibly being TRBD2 (5 bases). Germline CDR1 and CDR2: KGHSH and LQKENI. There are 15 residues in the CDR3. Trimming stripped 0 bases from V and 4 bases from J, with 12 bases between. The CDR3 coding sequence is TGTGCCAGCTCACCACCGCTTGCAGGAGGAGAGACCCAGTACTTC. This translates into CASSPPLAGGETQYF.

CDR3 residues: CASSLTGADNEQFF. CDR3 in DNA: TGTGCCAGCAGCTTAACAGGGGCTGACAATGAGCAGTTCTTC. This chain joins TRBV9 and TRBJ2-1; 7 positions match TRBD1. Germline V gives CDR1 SGDLS, CDR2 YYNGEE. This CDR3 comprises 14 residues. V lost 4 bases to trimming and J lost 5 bases; unmatched junction nucleotides: 6.

The chain recombines TRBV9 with TRBJ2-3, with TRBD2 matching 14 bases. The germline CDR1 and CDR2 sequences are SGDLS and YYNGEE. J was trimmed by 6 bases and V by 3 bases; bases with no gene match: 3. The CDR3 sequence is 15 residues long. Here the CDR3 DNA reads TGTGCCAGCAGCGGGACTAGCGGGGGGCAGGATACGCAGTATTTT. Its translation: CASSGTSGGQDTQYF.

CDR3 in DNA: TGTGCCAGTAAGCGACAGGGGGCCTACGAGCAGTACTTC. This codes for CASKRQGAYEQYF. This chain joins TRBV19 and TRBJ2-7; TRBD1 matches at 9 bases. The CDR3 is 13 amino acids. The V and J ends lost 7 bases and 2 bases, in that order; junction bases with no gene match: 3. Germline values: CDR1 LNHDA, CDR2 SQIVND (reference sequence).

The chain has TRBV3-1 (or the pseudogene TRBV3-2) and TRBJ2-7; 9 positions agree with TRBD2. The CDR3 is made up of 16 amino acids. Germline lookup yields CDR1 LGHDT and CDR2 YNNKEL (reference sequence). Trimming took 5 bases from V and 0 from J; bases not matched to a gene: 8. CDR3 residues: CASSVLSGSSSYEQYF. In DNA form, the CDR3 reads TGTGCCAGCAGCGTTCTTAGCGGGAGTTCCTCCTACGAGCAGTACTTC.

This clone was counted a single time. This chain links TRBV19 with TRBJ1-4, with TRBD1 identical over 8 bases. Germline V CDR1 and CDR2: LNHDA, SQIVND (reference sequence). The CDR3 has 15 residues. V dropped 4 bases and J dropped 8; count of bases not matched to a gene: 9. CDR3 protein: CASSTRTGWAEKLFF. The DNA for the CDR3 is TGTGCCAGTAGTACCCGGACAGGGTGGGCGGAAAAACTGTTTTTT.

The rearrangement uses TRBV4-1 and TRBJ1-4; TRBD1 matches 8 bases. The V gene's germline CDR1 is MGHRA and CDR2 YSYEKL. The ends lost 3 bases at V and 8 bases at J; junction bases unmatched: 5. The CDR3 covers 14 residues. In DNA form, the CDR3 reads TGCGCCAGCAGCCAGGACAGGGTCCGGGAAAAACTGTTTTTT. Encoded protein: CASSQDRVREKLFF.

The chain couples TRBV6-6 to TRBJ1-3; D unresolved. The V and J ends lost 4 bases and 2 bases respectively, with 12 bases between them. This CDR3 has 15 amino acids. The germline CDR1 and CDR2 sequences are MNHNY and SVGAGI (reference sequence). In DNA form, the CDR3 reads TGTGCCAGCAGTTTCCCCGTGGGCGCTGGAAACACCATATATTTT. Protein product: CASSFPVGAGNTIYF.

The rearrangement joins TRBV2 to TRBJ2-2, with 9 nucleotides matching TRBD2. Per the germline V gene, CDR1 is SNHLY and CDR2 is FYNNEI. CDR3 length: 17 amino acids. V was clipped by 4 bases and J by 1 base; unmatched bases: 7. CDR3 DNA sequence: TGTGCCAGCAGTGTGAGTAGCGGGAGAGGGAACACCGGGGAGCTGTTTTTT. Encoded protein: CASSVSSGRGNTGELFF.

The chain links TRBV7-6 to TRBJ2-3; 7 nucleotides line up with TRBD2. The CDR3 has 17 amino acids. Per the germline V gene, CDR1 is SGHVS and CDR2 is FNYEAQ. The J segment lost 1 base and the V segment lost 5 bases, leaving 12 bases of the junction unmatched. The DNA for the CDR3 is TGTGCCAGCAGCCCGATAGCGGTGGGGGGGGGCACAGATACGCAGTATTTT. Protein sequence: CASSPIAVGGGTDTQYF.

The chain recombines TRBV10-3 with TRBJ1-1; no firm D call. V shed 3 bases and J shed 5 bases, with 7 bases lying between them. The CDR3 is 12 amino acids. Germline assignment: CDR1 ENHRY and CDR2 SYGVKD. The CDR3 here is CAISERETEAFF. DNA of the CDR3: TGTGCCATCAGTGAAAGAGAGACTGAAGCTTTCTTT.

This clone was seen ten or more times. J is TRBJ1-2 and V is TRBV12-3 or TRBV12-4; TRBD1 is a possible D gene (6 bases). CDR3 length: 12 residues. The V gene lost 3 bases and the J gene lost 12 bases, with 14 bases spanning the gap. CDR3: CASSFRRQAHTF. The CDR3 DNA follows: TGTGCCAGCAGTTTCAGGAGACAGGCACACACCTTC.

The chain employs TRBV9 and TRBJ2-3; 7 bases are shared with TRBD2. The CDR3 extends over 15 amino acids. Unmatched junction bases numbered 9, after V lost 4 bases and J lost 4 bases. Germline V lookup: CDR1 SGDLS, CDR2 YYNGEE. CDR3 DNA sequence: TGTGCCAGCAGCTCCAGATTGGGGAGGGCAGATACGCAGTATTTT. Amino acid sequence: CASSSRLGRADTQYF.

V is TRBV4-3 and J is TRBJ2-1; a weak D match, TRBD1 (6 bases). Germline V CDR1 and CDR2: LGHNA, YSLEER. V dropped 1 base and J dropped 2 bases, with 12 bases sitting between them. This CDR3 is built from 16 residues. The CDR3 protein is CASSQGAGQPYNEQFF. The CDR3 DNA reads as TGCGCCAGCAGCCAAGGTGCTGGACAGCCCTACAATGAGCAGTTCTTC.

This chain uses TRBV7-3 with TRBJ2-1, with TRBD2 matching 7 bases. Germline V gene lookup returns CDR1 SGHTA and CDR2 FQGTGA. V shed 5 bases, J shed 3 bases, and the junction held 7 bases outside the gene matches. The CDR3 consists of 15 residues. This CDR3 reads CASSPSRTSYNEQFF. For the CDR3, the DNA is TGTGCCAGCAGCCCGAGCCGGACTAGCTACAATGAGCAGTTCTTC.

The gene calls are TRBV15 and TRBJ1-2; TRBD1 agrees at 8 bases. The CDR3 loop spans 14 amino acids. CDR1 is LNHNV and CDR2 is YYDKDF in the germline V gene (reference sequence). The trim removed 6 bases at V and 7 bases at J, leaving 10 bases unmatched. The CDR3 DNA sequence: TGTGCCACCAGGAACTCAGGGGGCCAGGGTGGCTACACCTTC. Protein sequence: CATRNSGGQGGYTF.

The chain recombines TRBV10-3 with TRBJ1-6, with D unclear. V lost 4 bases and J 7 bases, leaving 11 bases between the germline ends. Germline V lookup: CDR1 ENHRY, CDR2 SYGVKD. CDR3 length equals 14 residues. The CDR3 is CAISADSGNSPLHF. The CDR3, as DNA: TGTGCCATCAGTGCGGACTCTGGGAATTCACCCCTCCACTTT.

The chain carries TRBV11-2 and TRBJ2-1, with D unclear. The germline V gene encodes CDR1 SGHAT and CDR2 FQNNGV. V lost 1 base to trimming and J lost 4 bases, with 5 bases between them. The CDR3 has 13 amino acids. The CDR3 DNA is TGTGCCAGCAGCTTAGGTAGTTACAATGAGCAGTTCTTC. Its translation is CASSLGSYNEQFF.

This chain connects TRBV7-2 to TRBJ1-1; D unresolved. Germline assignment: CDR1 SGHTA and CDR2 FQGNSA. The CDR3 loop spans 15 amino acids. Trimming left V 2 bases short and J 0 bases short, with 10 bases between. CDR3 residues: CASSLLQTVNTEAFF. The CDR3 DNA reads as TGTGCCAGCAGCTTATTACAGACCGTGAACACTGAAGCTTTCTTT.

This clone came up once. The chain recombines TRBV30 with TRBJ1-2; no definite D call. Trimming took 4 bases from V and 8 from J, leaving 20 bases between them. There are 14 residues in the CDR3. Germline CDR1 is GTSNPN and CDR2 is SVGIG (reference sequence). This CDR3 is CAWMALRKRAGYTF. Here the CDR3 DNA reads TGTGCCTGGATGGCCCTCCGGAAGCGGGCCGGCTACACCTTC. The variable domain in full, completed from reference TRBV30 and TRBJ1-2, reads SQTIHQWPATLVQPVGSPLSLECTVEGTSNPNLYWYRQAAGRGLQLLFYSVGIGQISSEVPQNLSASRPQDRQFILSSKKLLLSDSGFYLCAWMALRKRAGYTFGSGTRLTVV.

CDR3 sequence (DNA): TGTGCGTCCGGGACAGGGGGTCAAGACCGGGAGCTGTTTTTT. As protein: CASGTGGQDRELFF. The J gene is TRBJ2-2, the V gene TRBV28; 11 bases fit TRBD1. The CDR3 contains 14 residues. CDR1 is MDHEN, CDR2 SYDVKM, per germline.

A single count supports this clone. V and J are TRBV7-9 and TRBJ2-5; tentatively, D is TRBD2 (6 bases). CDR1 is SEHNR, CDR2 FQNEAQ, per germline (reference sequence). The CDR3 runs 17 residues. V lost 5 bases and J 2 bases, leaving 21 bases between the germline ends. CDR3: CASSNATFAGWQETQYF. The CDR3 coding sequence is TGTGCCAGCAGCAATGCTACATTTGCGGGATGGCAAGAGACCCAGTACTTC. Supplemented by reference TRBV7-9 and TRBJ2-5, the full variable domain reads DTGVSQNPRHKITKRGQNVTFRCDPISEHNRLYWYRQTLGQGPEFLTYFQNEAQLEKSRLLSDRFSAERPKGSFSTLEIQRTEQGDSAMYLCASSNATFAGWQETQYFGPGTRLLVL.

This clone was observed once. As DNA, the CDR3 is TGTGCCAGCAGAAAAATAGGGGCAGATACGCAGTATTTT. Residues: CASRKIGADTQYF. This chain joins TRBV6-5 and TRBJ2-3; D possibly corresponds to TRBD1 (5 bases). CDR1 MNHEY and CDR2 SVGAGI come from the germline V gene. The CDR3 spans 13 residues. Trimming took off 6 bases at V and 4 bases at J, with 11 bases between the two ends.

V is TRBV6-2 or TRBV6-3 and J is TRBJ2-5; 7 bases align to TRBD2. This CDR3 region has 13 residues. Germline loops: CDR1 MNHEY, CDR2 SVGEGT. The V segment lost 2 bases and the J segment 7 bases; nucleotides outside the gene matches: 4. The CDR3 reads CASSYGLAVTQYF. In DNA, the CDR3 is TGTGCCAGCAGTTACGGCCTAGCGGTGACCCAGTACTTC.